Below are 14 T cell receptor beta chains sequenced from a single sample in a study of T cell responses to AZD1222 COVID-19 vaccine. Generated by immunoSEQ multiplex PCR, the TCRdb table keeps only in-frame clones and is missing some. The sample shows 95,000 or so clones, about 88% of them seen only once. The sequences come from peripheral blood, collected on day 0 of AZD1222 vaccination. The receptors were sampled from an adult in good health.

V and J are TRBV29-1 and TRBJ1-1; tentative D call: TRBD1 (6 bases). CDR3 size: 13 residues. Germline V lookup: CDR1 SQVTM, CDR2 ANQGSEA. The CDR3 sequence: CTHRQELNTEAFF. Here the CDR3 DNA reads TGCACCCATCGACAGGAGTTGAACACTGAAGCTTTCTTT.

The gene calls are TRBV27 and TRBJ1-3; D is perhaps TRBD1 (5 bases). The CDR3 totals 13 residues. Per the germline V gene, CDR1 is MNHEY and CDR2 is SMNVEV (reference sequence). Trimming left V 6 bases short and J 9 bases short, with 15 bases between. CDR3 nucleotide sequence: TGTGCCAGCAGGGGACCTTCGAAAGGCACCATATATTTT. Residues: CASRGPSKGTIYF.

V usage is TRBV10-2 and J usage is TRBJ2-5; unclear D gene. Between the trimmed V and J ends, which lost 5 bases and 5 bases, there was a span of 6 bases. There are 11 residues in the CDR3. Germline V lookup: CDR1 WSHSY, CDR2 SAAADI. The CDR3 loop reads CASSFAETQYF. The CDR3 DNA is TGCGCCAGCAGTTTCGCGGAGACCCAGTACTTC.

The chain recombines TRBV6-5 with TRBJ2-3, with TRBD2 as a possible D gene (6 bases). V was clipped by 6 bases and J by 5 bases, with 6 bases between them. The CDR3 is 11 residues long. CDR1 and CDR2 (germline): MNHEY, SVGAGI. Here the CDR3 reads CASRGGDTQYF. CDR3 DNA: TGTGCCAGCAGGGGAGGAGATACGCAGTATTTT.

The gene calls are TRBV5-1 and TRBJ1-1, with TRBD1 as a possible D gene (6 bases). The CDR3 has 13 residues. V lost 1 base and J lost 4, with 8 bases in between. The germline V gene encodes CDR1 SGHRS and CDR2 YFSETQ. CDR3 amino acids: CASSLKGGTEAFF. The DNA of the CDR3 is TGCGCCAGCAGCTTGAAGGGGGGCACTGAAGCTTTCTTT.

CDR3 bases: TGCGCCAGCAGCTTGGCCGGGGACGGCTACACCTTC. Protein sequence: CASSLAGDGYTF. The rearrangement uses TRBV5-1 and TRBJ1-2, with D perhaps matching TRBD1 (5 bases). Germline values: CDR1 SGHRS, CDR2 YFSETQ. The CDR3 spans 12 residues. Between the trimmed V and J ends, which lost 0 bases and 8 bases, there was a span of 8 bases.

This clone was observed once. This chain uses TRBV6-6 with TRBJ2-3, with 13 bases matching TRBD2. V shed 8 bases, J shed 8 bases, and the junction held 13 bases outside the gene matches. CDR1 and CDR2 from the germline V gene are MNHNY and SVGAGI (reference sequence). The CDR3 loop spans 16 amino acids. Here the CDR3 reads CASGRGLAGAHGTQYF. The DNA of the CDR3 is TGTGCCAGCGGTCGAGGACTAGCGGGGGCTCACGGTACGCAGTATTTT.

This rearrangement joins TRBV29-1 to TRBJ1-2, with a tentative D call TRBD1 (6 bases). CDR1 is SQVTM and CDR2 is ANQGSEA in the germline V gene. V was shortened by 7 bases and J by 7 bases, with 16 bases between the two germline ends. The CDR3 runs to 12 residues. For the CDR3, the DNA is TGCAGCGCAGGGGCCGGGCGGCGTGGCTACACCTTC. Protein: CSAGAGRRGYTF.

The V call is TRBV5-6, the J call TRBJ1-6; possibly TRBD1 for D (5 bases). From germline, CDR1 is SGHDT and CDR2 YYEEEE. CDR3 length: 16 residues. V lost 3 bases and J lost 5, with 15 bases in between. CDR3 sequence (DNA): TGTGCCAGCAGCTCGTCCGGGGGTACCCATAATTCACCCCTCCACTTT. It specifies CASSSSGGTHNSPLHF.

Here the CDR3 DNA reads TGTGCTAGTGACTCCCCCTTAGAGGGCTCCTACAATGAGCAGTTCTTC. It codes for CASDSPLEGSYNEQFF. The chain uses TRBV12-5 and TRBJ2-1; the D gene is possibly TRBD2 (5 bases). The CDR3 runs to 16 residues. Germline CDR1 is LGHNT and CDR2 is FRNRAP. V was trimmed by 7 bases and J by 0 bases, leaving 16 bases between them.

CDR3 coding DNA: TGCGCCAGCAGCCCGAGGCGGCGGGGGAGAGAGACCCAGTACTTC. Amino acid sequence: CASSPRRRGRETQYF. This chain joins TRBV5-1 and TRBJ2-5, with TRBD2 matching over 7 bases. The V segment lost 4 bases and the J segment 4 bases; nucleotides outside the gene matches: 10. Germline V gene lookup returns CDR1 SGHRS and CDR2 YFSETQ. The CDR3 has 15 residues.

CDR3 DNA: TGTGCCTGGAGTAGGGGGGCCGACGGAAATTCACCCCTCCACTTT. It translates to CAWSRGADGNSPLHF. This sequence joins TRBV30 and TRBJ1-6; D may be TRBD1 (6 bases). Germline loops: CDR1 GTSNPN, CDR2 SVGIG (reference sequence). Trimming took 2 bases from V and 7 from J, leaving 15 bases between them. This CDR3 is built from 15 residues. The full variable domain, in which reference TRBV30 and TRBJ1-6 provide the parts outside the CDR3, is SQTIHQWPATLVQPVGSPLSLECTVEGTSNPNLYWYRQAAGRGLQLLFYSVGIGQISSEVPQNLSASRPQDRQFILSSKKLLLSDSGFYLCAWSRGADGNSPLHFGNGTRLTVT.

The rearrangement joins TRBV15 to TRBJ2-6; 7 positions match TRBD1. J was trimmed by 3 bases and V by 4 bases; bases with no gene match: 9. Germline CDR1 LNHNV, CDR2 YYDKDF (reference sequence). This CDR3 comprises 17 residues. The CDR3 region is CATSTMTGRDGANVLTF. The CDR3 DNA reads TGTGCCACCAGCACAATGACAGGGCGTGATGGGGCCAACGTCCTGACTTTC.

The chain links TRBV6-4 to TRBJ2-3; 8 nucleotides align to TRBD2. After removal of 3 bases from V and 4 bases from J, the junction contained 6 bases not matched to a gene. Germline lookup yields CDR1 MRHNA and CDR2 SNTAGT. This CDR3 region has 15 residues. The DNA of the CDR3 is TGTGCCAGCAGTGAAGGAAGCGGGGGTTCAGATACGCAGTATTTT. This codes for CASSEGSGGSDTQYF.